The source of this TCR beta chain is a study of T cells in Graves' hyperthyroidism and ophthalmopathy. Study observations and caveats: Researchers found most expanded thyroid clonotypes above 0.001 in blood as well.

Germline V gives CDR1 MNHEY, CDR2 SVGAGI. Trimming removed 2 bases at V and 2 bases at J, with 3 bases between. The CDR3 length is 12 residues. The TCR beta CDR3 regions underwent amplification using RNA transcripts as the source. With the HTBI primer set, the TCR CDR3 went through a first round of RT-PCR. TCRdb used MiXCR to reprocess the multiplex PCR reads, holding one entry per CDR3 protein. In the table there are about 610,000 distinct CDR3 sequences, roughly 46% of which are singletons. Each diagnosis drew on symptoms, thyroxine, TRAb, thyroid ultrasound and orbital computed tomography findings. This clonotype was detected ten times or more. The antigen remains undetermined.

This clonotype originated in a woman aged 18-30 years with Graves' hyperthyroidism. The sample taken for sequencing was peripheral blood or thyroid tissue (not recorded which). This chain connects TRBV6-5 to TRBJ1-1; D is unresolved. CDR3 loop: CASSYANTEAFF. CDR3 nucleotides: TGTGCCAGCAGTTACGCAAACACTGAAGCTTTCTTT.